The present T cell receptor beta chain was sequenced within a study of blood T cell repertoires in COVID-19. At the level of the study: Samples came from the United States, Italy and Spain, spanning acute and convalescent COVID-19. T cells, B-cell-depleted T cells, or PBMCs provided the cDNA or gDNA that served as material.

The CDR3 consists of 15 residues. Deletions cut 3 bases from V and 6 bases from J, with 14 bases between. Germline V gives CDR1 SEHNR, CDR2 FQNEAQ (reference sequence). Per the authors' pipeline: Estimates of nucleated cell counts were drawn from the amplification of reference gene primers. Profiled with immunoSEQ multiplex PCR; TCRdb holds only in-frame clones, not every one. V and J calls and clone size are given by that table; D and trimming were obtained from the DNA. This table holds some 170,000 clones, roughly 87% found once. Source material: peripheral blood. The rearrangement joins TRBV7-9 to TRBJ2-2, with D perhaps matching TRBD2 (7 bases). This sequence originates from a woman aged 70-85 years with acute or convalescent COVID-19. Here the CDR3 reads CASSFATGRAGELFF. CDR3 sequence (DNA): TGTGCCAGCAGCTTTGCTACAGGGAGGGCCGGGGAGCTGTTTTTT.